This TCR beta chain was sequenced during a study of T cells and copy number aberrations in small-cell lung cancer. The trim removed 1 base at V and 7 bases at J, leaving 5 bases unmatched. Germline V gene data show CDR1 as SGHRS and CDR2 as YFSETQ. There are 15 residues in the CDR3. Produced via immunoSEQ multiplex PCR; TCRdb's table is partial and in-frame only. The data contain roughly 1,300 clones, about four fifths of them seen just once; the ten biggest clones take up roughly 3.1%. This clonotype was sampled from a woman aged 50 to 65 with small cell lung cancer. V is TRBV5-1 and J is TRBJ2-7; TRBD2 aligns across 13 bases. The sequenced material came from tumor tissue. This chain's CDR3 is CASSLTSGRADEQYF. The CDR3 DNA sequence: TGCGCCAGCAGCTTGACTAGCGGGAGGGCCGATGAGCAGTACTTC. Based on the CDR3 plus reference TRBV5-1 and TRBJ2-7, the full variable domain is KAGVTQTPRYLIKTRGQQVTLSCSPISGHRSVSWYQQTPGQGLQFLFEYFSETQRNKGNFPGRFSGRQFSNSRSEMNVSTLELGDSALYLCASSLTSGRADEQYFGPGTRLTVT.